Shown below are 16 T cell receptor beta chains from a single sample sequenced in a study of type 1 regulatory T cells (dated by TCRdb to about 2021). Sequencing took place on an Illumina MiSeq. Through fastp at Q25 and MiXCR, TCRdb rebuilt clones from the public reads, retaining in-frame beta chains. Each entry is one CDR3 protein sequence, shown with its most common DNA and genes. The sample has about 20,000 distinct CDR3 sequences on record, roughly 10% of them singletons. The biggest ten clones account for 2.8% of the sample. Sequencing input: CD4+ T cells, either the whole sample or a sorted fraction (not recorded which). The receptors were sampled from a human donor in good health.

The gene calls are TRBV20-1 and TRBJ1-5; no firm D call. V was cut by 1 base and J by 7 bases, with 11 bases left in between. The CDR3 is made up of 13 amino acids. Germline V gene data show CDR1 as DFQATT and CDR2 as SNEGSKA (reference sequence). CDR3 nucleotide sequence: TGCAGTGCTAGAGGTGAGGGAGACCAGCCCCAGCATTTT. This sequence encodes CSARGEGDQPQHF.

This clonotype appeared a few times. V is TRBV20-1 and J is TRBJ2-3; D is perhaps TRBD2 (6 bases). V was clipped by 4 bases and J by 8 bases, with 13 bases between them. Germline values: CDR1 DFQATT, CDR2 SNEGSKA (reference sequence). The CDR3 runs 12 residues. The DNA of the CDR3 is TGCAGTGCTACCCCAGCCGGGGGTACGCAGTATTTT. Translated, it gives CSATPAGGTQYF.

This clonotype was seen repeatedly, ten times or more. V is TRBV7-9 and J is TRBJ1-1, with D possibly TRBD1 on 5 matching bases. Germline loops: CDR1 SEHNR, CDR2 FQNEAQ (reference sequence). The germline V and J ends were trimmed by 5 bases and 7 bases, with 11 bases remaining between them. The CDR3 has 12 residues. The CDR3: CASSLTGYEAFF. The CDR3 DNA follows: TGTGCCAGCAGCCTTACAGGTTATGAAGCTTTCTTT.

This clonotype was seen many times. The CDR3 region is CSATGGLAGGQNTGELFF. In DNA, the CDR3 is TGCAGCGCTACAGGGGGATTAGCGGGAGGTCAGAACACCGGGGAGCTGTTTTTT. The chain carries TRBV29-1 and TRBJ2-2; 10 nucleotides line up with TRBD2. V dropped 7 bases and J dropped 1; count of bases not matched to a gene: 15. Germline loops: CDR1 SQVTM, CDR2 ANQGSEA. CDR3 length: 18 residues.

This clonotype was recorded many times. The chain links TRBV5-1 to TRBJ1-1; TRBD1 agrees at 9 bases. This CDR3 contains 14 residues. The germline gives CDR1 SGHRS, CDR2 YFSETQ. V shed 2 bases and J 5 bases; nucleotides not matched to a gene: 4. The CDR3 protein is CASSFGQGLTEAFF. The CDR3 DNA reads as TGCGCCAGCAGCTTCGGACAGGGGCTTACTGAAGCTTTCTTT.

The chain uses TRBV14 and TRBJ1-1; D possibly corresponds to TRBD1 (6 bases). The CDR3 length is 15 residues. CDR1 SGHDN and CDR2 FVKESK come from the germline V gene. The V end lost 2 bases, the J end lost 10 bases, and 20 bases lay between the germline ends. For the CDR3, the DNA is TGTGCCAGCAGCCAACTTAGGGCAACAGGGCAACGAGCTTTCTTT. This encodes CASSQLRATGQRAFF.

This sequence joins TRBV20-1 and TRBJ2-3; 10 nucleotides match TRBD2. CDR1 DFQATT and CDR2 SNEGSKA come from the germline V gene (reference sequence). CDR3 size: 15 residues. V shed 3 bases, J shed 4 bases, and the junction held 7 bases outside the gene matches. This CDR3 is CSASPLAGLSDTQYF. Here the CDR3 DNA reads TGCAGTGCTAGCCCACTAGCGGGACTATCAGATACGCAGTATTTT.

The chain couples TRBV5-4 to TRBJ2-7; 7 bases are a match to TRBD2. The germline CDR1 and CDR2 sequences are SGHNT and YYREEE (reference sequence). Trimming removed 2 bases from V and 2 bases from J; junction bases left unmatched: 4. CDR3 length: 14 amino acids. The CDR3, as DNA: TGTGCCAGCAGCTTTATGCGGGAGCCCTACGAGCAGTACTTC. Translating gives CASSFMREPYEQYF.

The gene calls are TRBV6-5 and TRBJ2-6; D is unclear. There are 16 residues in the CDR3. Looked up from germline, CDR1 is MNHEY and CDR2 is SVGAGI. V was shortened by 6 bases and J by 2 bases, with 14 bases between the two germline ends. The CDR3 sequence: CASSRTGITGANVLTF. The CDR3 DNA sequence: TGTGCCAGCAGCCGGACGGGCATAACTGGGGCCAACGTCCTGACTTTC.

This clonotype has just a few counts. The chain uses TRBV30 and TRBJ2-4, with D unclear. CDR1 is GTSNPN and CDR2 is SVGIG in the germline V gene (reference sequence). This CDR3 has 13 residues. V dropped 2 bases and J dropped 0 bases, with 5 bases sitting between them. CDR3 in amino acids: CAWSKAAKNIQYF. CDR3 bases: TGTGCCTGGAGTAAAGCAGCCAAAAACATTCAGTACTTC.

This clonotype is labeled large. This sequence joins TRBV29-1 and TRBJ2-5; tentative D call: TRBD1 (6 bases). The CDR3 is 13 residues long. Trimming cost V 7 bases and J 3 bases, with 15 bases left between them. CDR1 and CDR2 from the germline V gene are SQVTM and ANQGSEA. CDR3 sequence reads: CSGITGSEETQYF. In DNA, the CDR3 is TGCAGCGGGATAACAGGGAGCGAAGAGACCCAGTACTTC.

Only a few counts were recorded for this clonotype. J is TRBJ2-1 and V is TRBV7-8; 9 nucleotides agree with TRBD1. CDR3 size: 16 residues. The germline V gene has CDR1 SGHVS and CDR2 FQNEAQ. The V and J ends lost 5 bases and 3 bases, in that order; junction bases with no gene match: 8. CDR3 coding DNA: TGTGCCAGCAGCCAGTACGAGGACAGGGGCTACAATGAGCAGTTCTTC. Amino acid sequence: CASSQYEDRGYNEQFF.

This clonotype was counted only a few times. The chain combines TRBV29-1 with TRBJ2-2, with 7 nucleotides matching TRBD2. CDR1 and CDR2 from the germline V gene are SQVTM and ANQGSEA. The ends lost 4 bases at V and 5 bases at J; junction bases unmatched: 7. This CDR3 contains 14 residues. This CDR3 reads CSVVGGSRTGELFF. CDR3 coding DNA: TGCAGCGTTGTTGGCGGGAGTCGAACCGGGGAGCTGTTTTTT.

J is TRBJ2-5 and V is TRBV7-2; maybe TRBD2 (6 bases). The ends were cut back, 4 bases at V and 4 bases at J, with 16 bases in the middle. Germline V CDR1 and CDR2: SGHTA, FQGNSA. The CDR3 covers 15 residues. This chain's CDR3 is CASSSRLVGGETQYF. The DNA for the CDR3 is TGTGCCAGCAGCTCCCGTTTAGTGGGAGGAGAGACCCAGTACTTC.

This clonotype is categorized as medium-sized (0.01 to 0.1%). The CDR3 spells CSVTAGGLGELFF. Written as DNA, the CDR3 is TGCAGCGTGACGGCAGGGGGTCTCGGGGAGCTGTTTTTT. The chain uses TRBV29-1 and TRBJ2-2; 7 bases are shared with TRBD1. The CDR3 has 13 amino acids. The junction had 8 bases not matched to a gene; V was cut back by 6 bases and J by 7 bases. CDR1 is SQVTM, CDR2 ANQGSEA, per germline.

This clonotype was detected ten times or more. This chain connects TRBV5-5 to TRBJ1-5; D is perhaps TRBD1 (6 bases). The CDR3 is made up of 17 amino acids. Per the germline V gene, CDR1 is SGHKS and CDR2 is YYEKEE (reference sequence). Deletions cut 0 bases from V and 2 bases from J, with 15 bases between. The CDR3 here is CASSLGARGLGNQPQHF. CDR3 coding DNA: TGTGCCAGCAGCTTGGGGGCCAGGGGCTTGGGCAATCAGCCCCAGCATTTT.